Shown below are 8 T cell receptor beta chains from a single sample sequenced in a study of cytomegalovirus exposure and HLA in healthy donors. The primer mix had 60 Vbeta and 13 Jbeta primers. TCRdb keeps only in-frame clones here, not all; method: immunoSEQ multiplex PCR. The repertoire consists of more than 200,000 clones, with 70% occurring once and the leading ten covering approximately 2.5%. Sequencing input: PBMCs. Receptors originate from a man aged 35-49 years in good health and CMV-seropositive.

The gene calls are TRBV14 and TRBJ2-1, with TRBD1 matching over 7 bases. V was pared by 2 bases and J by 10 bases, with 11 bases of the junction left unmatched. The CDR3 runs to 15 residues. CDR1 and CDR2 from the germline V gene are SGHDN and FVKESK. As DNA, the CDR3 is TGTGCCAGCAGCCAACCGGGACAGTCCTTCGGGGAGCAGTTCTTC. Amino acid sequence: CASSQPGQSFGEQFF.

The chain joins TRBV5-1 to TRBJ2-5, with D possibly TRBD1 on 6 matching bases. The J call may be faulty, since TRBJ2-7 better matches the DNA end. Per the germline V gene, CDR1 is SGHRS and CDR2 is YFSETQ. The CDR3 covers 13 residues. CDR3 in amino acids: CASSGDRSYEQYF. CDR3 nucleotides: TGCGCCAGCAGCGGCGACAGGTCCTACGAGCAGTACTTC.

The rearrangement links TRBV19 to TRBJ1-2; unclear D gene. The V end lost 6 bases, the J end lost 0 bases, and 11 bases lay between the germline ends. The germline V gene has CDR1 LNHDA and CDR2 SQIVND (reference sequence). The CDR3 runs 14 residues. CDR3 sequence reads: CASRNREPNYGYTF. For the CDR3, the DNA is TGTGCCAGTAGGAACCGGGAGCCTAACTATGGCTACACCTTC. The complete variable domain, with remaining parts taken from reference TRBV19 and TRBJ1-2, reads DGGITQSPKYLFRKEGQNVTLSCEQNLNHDAMYWYRQDPGQGLRLIYYSQIVNDFQKGDIAEGYSVSREKKESFPLTVTSAQKNPTAFYLCASRNREPNYGYTFGSGTRLTVV.

This chain links TRBV6-5 with TRBJ1-2; possible D gene TRBD1, 6 bases. The CDR3 covers 13 residues. Trimming left V 0 bases short and J 7 bases short, with 9 bases between. Germline values: CDR1 MNHEY, CDR2 SVGAGI. The CDR3 loop reads CASSYSQGIGYTF. The CDR3 DNA is TGTGCCAGCAGTTACTCTCAGGGGATTGGCTACACCTTC.

V and J are TRBV19 and TRBJ1-1; D is uncertain. The CDR3 is 15 residues long. Germline values: CDR1 LNHDA, CDR2 SQIVND (reference sequence). V was pared by 7 bases and J by 0 bases, with 15 bases between. In DNA, the CDR3 is TGTGCCAGTACCCCTAGTGGCGCGGTGAACACTGAAGCTTTCTTT. Residues: CASTPSGAVNTEAFF.

Turning to this clone: In this CDR3 the conserved last residue, phenylalanine or tryptophan, is missing, so a read error is likely. V and J are TRBV11-2 and TRBJ2-7; 8 bases map to TRBD2. Germline trimming cut 5 bases from V and 4 bases from J; bases unmatched to any gene: 13. This CDR3 is 16 amino acids long. Germline V gene lookup returns CDR1 SGHAT and CDR2 FQNNGV. This CDR3 reads CASSPGVAGGLYEQYL. CDR3 DNA sequence: TGTGCCAGCAGCCCCGGTGTGGCGGGGGGCCTGTACGAGCAGTACCTC.

The genes are TRBV28 and TRBJ1-1; possibly TRBD1 for D (6 bases). Per germline, CDR1 MDHEN and CDR2 SYDVKM. V was trimmed by 5 bases and J by 4 bases, leaving 17 bases between them. The CDR3 loop spans 15 amino acids. The CDR3 coding sequence is TGTGCCAGCAGTCCATCTCCGGGGGGCGGCACTGAAGCTTTCTTT. This encodes CASSPSPGGGTEAFF.

The J gene is TRBJ1-6, the V gene TRBV28; TRBD1 agrees at 9 bases. Losses at the gene ends were 2 bases for V and 10 bases for J; bases not matched to a gene: 9. The CDR3 contains 16 residues. Germline assignment: CDR1 MDHEN and CDR2 SYDVKM. The CDR3 here is CASSLRRRQGDSPLHF. The CDR3 DNA is TGTGCCAGCAGTTTAAGACGACGACAGGGGGACTCACCCCTCCACTTT.